The rows below give T cell receptor beta chains drawn from one sample of a study of long-term antiretroviral therapy in people with HIV. Profiling relied on immunoSEQ multiplex PCR, and the TCRdb table lists in-frame clones only, not all of them. Of approximately 20,000 clones in the sample, 84% are singletons; the top ten hold about 8%. The sequencing here drew on unsorted PBMCs, taken 0.9 years after starting antiretroviral therapy. The receptors here all came from a man aged 18 to 29 with HIV. Both conserved end residues are part of each CDR3. D genes are given only for firm matches. For some rows the clone size is stated as once, few or many, or as a class when expanded; others skip it.

TRBV7-9	TRBJ1-2	.	.	TGTGCCAGCGTTGGTGGTGGGGCTAACTATGGCTACACCTTC	CASVGGGANYGYTF
TRBV19	TRBJ2-7	TRBD2	.	TGTGCCAGTAGTCCCCTAGCGGGGCTAACCTACGAGCAGTACTTC	CASSPLAGLTYEQYF
TRBV18	TRBJ2-1	.	once	TGTGCCAGCTCACCACCGAACGGTGAGCAGTTCTTC	CASSPPNGEQFF
TRBV7-9	TRBJ1-6	.	.	TGTGCCAGCAGCTACGCCGGGCCGAATTCACCCCTCCACTTT	CASSYAGPNSPLHF
TRBV6-5	TRBJ1-2	TRBD1	few	TGTGCCACCCTCCCCAGGACAGGGGATGGCTACACCTTC	CATLPRTGDGYTF
TRBV6-5	TRBJ2-6	.	.	TGTGCCAGCAGTTACAAGGGCTCTGGGGCCAACGTCCTGACTTTC	CASSYKGSGANVLTF
TRBV25-1	TRBJ2-7	.	.	TGTGCCAGCGCTGCGAACGAGCAGTACTTC	CASAANEQYF
TRBV30	TRBJ2-7	TRBD2	few	TGTGCCTGGAGTGGGGGAGGGAACGAGCAGTACTTC	CAWSGGGNEQYF
TRBV6-4	TRBJ1-6	.	once	TGTGCCAGCAGTGACTCTCTACCCAATTCACCCCTCCACTTT	CASSDSLPNSPLHF
TRBV5-1	TRBJ2-3	.	.	TGCGCCAGCAGCTTGGGGGGGGCAGACGATACGCAGTATTTT	CASSLGGADDTQYF
TRBV2	TRBJ1-2	.	.	TGTGCCAGCAGACCGCACGGGGGCCGAGGCTACACCTTC	CASRPHGGRGYTF
TRBV28	TRBJ2-1	.	.	TGTGCCAGCAGTTTATTAACAGGGTTCTCCTACAATGAGCAGTTCTTC	CASSLLTGFSYNEQFF
TRBV4-2	TRBJ1-6	.	few	TGTGCCAGCAGCCACAATAAAGACAGCAATTCACCCCTCCACTTT	CASSHNKDSNSPLHF
TRBV6-5	TRBJ2-1	TRBD2	.	TGTGCCAGCAGTCTAGCGGGGGCCTACAATGAGCAGTTCTTC	CASSLAGAYNEQFF
TRBV2	TRBJ1-5	.	.	TGTGCCAGCAGTACGCTTTACTCGTATAGCAATCAGCCCCAGCATTTT	CASSTLYSYSNQPQHF
TRBV19	TRBJ1-4	TRBD1	.	TGTGCCAGTAGTCGGGACAGGACTAATGAAAAACTGTTTTTT	CASSRDRTNEKLFF